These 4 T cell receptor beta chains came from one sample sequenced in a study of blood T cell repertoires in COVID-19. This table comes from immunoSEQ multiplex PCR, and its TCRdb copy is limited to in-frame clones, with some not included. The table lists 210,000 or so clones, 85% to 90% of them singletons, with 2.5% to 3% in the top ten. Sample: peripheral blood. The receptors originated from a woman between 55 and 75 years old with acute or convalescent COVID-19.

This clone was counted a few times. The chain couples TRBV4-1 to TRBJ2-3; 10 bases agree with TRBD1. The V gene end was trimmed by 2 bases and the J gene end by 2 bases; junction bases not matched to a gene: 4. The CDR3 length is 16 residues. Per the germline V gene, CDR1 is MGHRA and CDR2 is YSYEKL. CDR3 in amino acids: CASSQQGTGATDTQYF. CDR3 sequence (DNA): TGCGCCAGCAGCCAACAAGGGACAGGGGCCACAGATACGCAGTATTTT.

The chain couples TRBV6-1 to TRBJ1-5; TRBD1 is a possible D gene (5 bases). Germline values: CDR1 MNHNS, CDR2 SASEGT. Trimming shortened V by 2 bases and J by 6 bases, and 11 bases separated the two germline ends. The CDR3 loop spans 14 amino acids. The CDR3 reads CASSESGLGQPQHF. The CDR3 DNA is TGTGCCAGCAGTGAATCAGGGCTCGGTCAGCCCCAGCATTTT.

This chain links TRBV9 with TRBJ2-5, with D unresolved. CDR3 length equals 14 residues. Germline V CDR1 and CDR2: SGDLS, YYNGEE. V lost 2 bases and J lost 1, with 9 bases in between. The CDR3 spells CASSVAPGQETQYF. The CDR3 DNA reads TGTGCCAGCAGCGTGGCCCCGGGCCAAGAGACCCAGTACTTC.

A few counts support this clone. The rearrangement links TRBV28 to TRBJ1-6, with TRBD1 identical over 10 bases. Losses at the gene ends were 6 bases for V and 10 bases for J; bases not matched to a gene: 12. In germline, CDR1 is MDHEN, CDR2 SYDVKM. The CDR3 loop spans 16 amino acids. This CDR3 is CASRDRGQGYTSPLHF. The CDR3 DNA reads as TGTGCCAGCAGGGATCGGGGACAGGGGTACACCTCACCCCTCCACTTT.